The 2 T cell receptor beta chains given below trace back to one sample, sequenced in a study of T cells in Graves' hyperthyroidism and ophthalmopathy. Template material for amplifying TCR beta CDR3 regions consisted of RNA transcripts. Carried out on the TCR CDR3, a first-round RT-PCR used the HTBI primer set. TCRdb itself ran the multiplex PCR reads through MiXCR, one entry per CDR3 protein. The data show more than 450,000 distinct CDR3 sequences, with 15% to 20% seen just once and about 45% held by the top ten. The sample consisted of blood. The receptor source for this set is a man in his forties or fifties with Graves' ophthalmopathy.

This clonotype was picked up many times. V usage is TRBV28 and J usage is TRBJ2-7, with 7 bases aligning to TRBD2. The CDR3 runs to 13 residues. Trimming cost V 2 bases and J 7 bases; bases outside gene matches: 5. Germline assignment: CDR1 MDHEN and CDR2 SYDVKM. The chain's CDR3 is CASSLGGRGEQYF. The CDR3 DNA reads as TGTGCCAGCAGTTTAGGCGGGAGAGGGGAGCAGTACTTC. Filled out from reference TRBV28 and TRBJ2-7, the complete variable domain reads DVKVTQSSRYLVKRTGEKVFLECVQDMDHENMFWYRQDPGLGLRLIYFSYDVKMKEKGDIPEGYSVSREKKERFSLILESASTNQTSMYLCASSLGGRGEQYFGPGTRLTVT.

V gene TRBV6-2 or TRBV6-3 combines with J gene TRBJ1-1; possibly TRBD1 for D (5 bases). The ends were cut back, 5 bases at V and 6 bases at J, with 19 bases in the middle. Germline V gene data show CDR1 as MNHEY and CDR2 as SVGEGT. This CDR3 contains 15 residues. The CDR3 is CASSIQGRAGAEAFF. The CDR3 nucleotides are TGTGCCAGCAGTATTCAGGGAAGAGCTGGTGCTGAAGCTTTCTTT.